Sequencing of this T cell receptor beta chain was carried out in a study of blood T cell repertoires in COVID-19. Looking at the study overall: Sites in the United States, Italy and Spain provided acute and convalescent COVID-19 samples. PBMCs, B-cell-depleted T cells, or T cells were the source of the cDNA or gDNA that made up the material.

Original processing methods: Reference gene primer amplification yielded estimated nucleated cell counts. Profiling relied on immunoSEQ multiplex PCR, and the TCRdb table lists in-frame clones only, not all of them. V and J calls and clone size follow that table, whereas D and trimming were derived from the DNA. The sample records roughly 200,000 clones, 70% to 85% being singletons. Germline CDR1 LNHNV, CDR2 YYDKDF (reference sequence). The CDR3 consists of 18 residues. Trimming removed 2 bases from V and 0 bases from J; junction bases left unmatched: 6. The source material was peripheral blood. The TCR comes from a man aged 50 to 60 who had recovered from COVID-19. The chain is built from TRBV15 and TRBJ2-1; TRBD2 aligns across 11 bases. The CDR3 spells CATSRPGLAGYSYNEQFF. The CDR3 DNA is TGTGCCACCAGCAGACCAGGACTAGCGGGTTACTCCTACAATGAGCAGTTCTTC. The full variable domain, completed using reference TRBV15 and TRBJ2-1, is DAMVIQNPRYQVTQFGKPVTLSCSQTLNHNVMYWYQQKSSQAPKLLFHYYDKDFNNEADTPDNFQSRRPNTSFCFLDIRSPGLGDTAMYLCATSRPGLAGYSYNEQFFGPGTRLTVL.